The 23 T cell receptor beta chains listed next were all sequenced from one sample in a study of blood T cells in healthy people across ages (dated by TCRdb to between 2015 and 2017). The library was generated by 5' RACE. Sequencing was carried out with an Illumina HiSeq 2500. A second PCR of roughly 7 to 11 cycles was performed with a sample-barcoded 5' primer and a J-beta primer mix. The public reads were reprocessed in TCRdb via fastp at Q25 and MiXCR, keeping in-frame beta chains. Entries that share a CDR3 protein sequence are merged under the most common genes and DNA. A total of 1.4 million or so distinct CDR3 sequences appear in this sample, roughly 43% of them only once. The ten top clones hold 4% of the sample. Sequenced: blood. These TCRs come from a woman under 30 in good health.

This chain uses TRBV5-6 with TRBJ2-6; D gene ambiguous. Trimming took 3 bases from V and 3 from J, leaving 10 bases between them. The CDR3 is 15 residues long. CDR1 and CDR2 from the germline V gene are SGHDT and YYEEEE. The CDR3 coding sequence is TGTGCCAGCAGCTGGACGGCCTTTGGGGCCAACGTCCTGACTTTC. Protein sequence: CASSWTAFGANVLTF. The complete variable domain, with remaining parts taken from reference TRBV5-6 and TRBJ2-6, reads DAGVTQSPTHLIKTRGQQVTLRCSPKSGHDTVSWYQQALGQGPQFIFQYYEEEERQRGNFPDRFSGHQFPNYSSELNVNALLLGDSALYLCASSWTAFGANVLTFGAGSRLTVL.

CDR3 region: CASSRDRRQETQYF. The DNA for the CDR3 is TGCGCCAGCAGCCGGGACAGGAGGCAAGAGACCCAGTACTTC. The chain combines TRBV5-1 with TRBJ2-5; 8 positions match TRBD1. The germline CDR1 and CDR2 sequences are SGHRS and YFSETQ. V dropped 4 bases and J dropped 2; count of bases not matched to a gene: 4. The CDR3 is 14 residues long.

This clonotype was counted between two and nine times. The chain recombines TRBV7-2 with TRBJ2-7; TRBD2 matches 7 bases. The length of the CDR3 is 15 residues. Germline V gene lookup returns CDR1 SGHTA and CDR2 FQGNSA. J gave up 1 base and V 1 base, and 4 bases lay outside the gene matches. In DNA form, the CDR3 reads TGTGCCAGCAGCTTAGTTATCGGGGGGTCCTACGAGCAGTACTTC. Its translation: CASSLVIGGSYEQYF.

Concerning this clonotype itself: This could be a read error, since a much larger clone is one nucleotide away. The CDR3 DNA follows: TGTGCCAGCAGTTACGGGCAGGGGATCTATGGCTACACCTTC. Translated, it gives CASSYGQGIYGYTF. This rearrangement joins TRBV6-5 to TRBJ1-2, with D possibly being TRBD1 (6 bases). V shed 2 bases and J shed 4 bases, with 11 bases lying between them. The CDR3 sequence is 14 residues long. Germline lookup yields CDR1 MNHEY and CDR2 SVGAGI.

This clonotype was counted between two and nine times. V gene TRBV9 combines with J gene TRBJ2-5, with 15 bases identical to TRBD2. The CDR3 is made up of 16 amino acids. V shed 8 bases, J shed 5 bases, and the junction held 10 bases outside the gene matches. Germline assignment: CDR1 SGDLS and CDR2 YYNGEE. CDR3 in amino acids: CASSPGLAGGTETQYF. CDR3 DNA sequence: TGTGCCAGTAGTCCGGGACTAGCGGGGGGAACCGAGACCCAGTACTTC.

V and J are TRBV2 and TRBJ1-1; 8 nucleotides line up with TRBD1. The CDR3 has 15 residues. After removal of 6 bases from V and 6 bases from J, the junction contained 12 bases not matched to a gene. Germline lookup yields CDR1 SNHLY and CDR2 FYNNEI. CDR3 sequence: CASRATRTGRAEAFF. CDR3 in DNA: TGTGCCAGCAGAGCAACTAGGACAGGGAGGGCTGAAGCTTTCTTT. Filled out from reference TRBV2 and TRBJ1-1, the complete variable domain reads EPEVTQTPSHQVTQMGQEVILRCVPISNHLYFYWYRQILGQKVEFLVSFYNNEISEKSEIFDDQFSVERPDGSNFTLKIRSTKLEDSAMYFCASRATRTGRAEAFFGQGTRLTVV.

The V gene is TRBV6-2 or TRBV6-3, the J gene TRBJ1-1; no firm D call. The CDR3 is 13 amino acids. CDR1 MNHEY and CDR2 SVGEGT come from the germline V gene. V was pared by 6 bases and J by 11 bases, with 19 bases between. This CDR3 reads CASRAGKGNAAFF. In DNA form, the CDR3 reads TGTGCCAGCAGAGCAGGTAAAGGAAATGCGGCTTTCTTT.

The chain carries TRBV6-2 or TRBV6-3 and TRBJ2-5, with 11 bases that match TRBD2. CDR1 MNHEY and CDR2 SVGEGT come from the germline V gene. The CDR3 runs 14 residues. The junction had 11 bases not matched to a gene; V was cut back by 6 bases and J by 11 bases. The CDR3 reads CASRRLAGNNEQYF. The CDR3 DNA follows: TGTGCCAGCAGGCGACTAGCGGGGAACAATGAGCAGTACTTC.

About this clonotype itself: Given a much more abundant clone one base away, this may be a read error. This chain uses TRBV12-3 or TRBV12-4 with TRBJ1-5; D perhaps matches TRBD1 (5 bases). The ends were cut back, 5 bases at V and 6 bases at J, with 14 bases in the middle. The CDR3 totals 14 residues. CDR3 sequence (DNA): TGTGCCAGCAGTCCGGGACGGGGGATTCAGCCCCAGCATTTT. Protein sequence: CASSPGRGIQPQHF.

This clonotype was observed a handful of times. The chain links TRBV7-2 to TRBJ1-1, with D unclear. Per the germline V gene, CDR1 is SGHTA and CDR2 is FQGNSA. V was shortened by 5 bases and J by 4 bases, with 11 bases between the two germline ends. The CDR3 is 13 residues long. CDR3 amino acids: CASSATHGTEAFF. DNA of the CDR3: TGTGCCAGCAGCGCCACCCATGGCACTGAAGCTTTCTTT.

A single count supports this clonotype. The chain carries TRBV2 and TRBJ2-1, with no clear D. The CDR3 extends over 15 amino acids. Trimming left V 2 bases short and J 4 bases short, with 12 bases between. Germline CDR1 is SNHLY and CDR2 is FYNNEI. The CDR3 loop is CASSELRPLYNEQFF. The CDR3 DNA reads TGTGCCAGCAGTGAACTACGGCCCCTTTACAATGAGCAGTTCTTC. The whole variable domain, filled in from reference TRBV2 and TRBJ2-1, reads EPEVTQTPSHQVTQMGQEVILRCVPISNHLYFYWYRQILGQKVEFLVSFYNNEISEKSEIFDDQFSVERPDGSNFTLKIRSTKLEDSAMYFCASSELRPLYNEQFFGPGTRLTVL.

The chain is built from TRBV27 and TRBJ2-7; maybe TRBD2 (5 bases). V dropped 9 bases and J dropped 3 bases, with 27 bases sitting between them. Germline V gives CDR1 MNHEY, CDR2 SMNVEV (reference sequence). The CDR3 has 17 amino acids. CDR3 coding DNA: TGTGCCAGTTCCAAAAACCCGGGTTGGGAGAGACTCTACGAGCAGTACTTC. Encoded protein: CASSKNPGWERLYEQYF.

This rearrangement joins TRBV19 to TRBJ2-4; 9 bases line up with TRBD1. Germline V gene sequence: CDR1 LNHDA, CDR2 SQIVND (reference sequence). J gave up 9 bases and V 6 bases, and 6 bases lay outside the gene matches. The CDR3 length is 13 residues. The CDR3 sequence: CASRRQGEVIQYF. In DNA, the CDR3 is TGTGCCAGTAGAAGACAGGGGGAGGTCATTCAGTACTTC.

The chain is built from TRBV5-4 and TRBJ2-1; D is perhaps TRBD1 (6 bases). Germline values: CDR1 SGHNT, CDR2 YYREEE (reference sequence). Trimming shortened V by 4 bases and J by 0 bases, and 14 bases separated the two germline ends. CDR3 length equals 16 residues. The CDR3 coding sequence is TGTGCCAGCAGCAGGGGGTCATCGAGCTCCTACAATGAGCAGTTCTTC. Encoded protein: CASSRGSSSSYNEQFF.

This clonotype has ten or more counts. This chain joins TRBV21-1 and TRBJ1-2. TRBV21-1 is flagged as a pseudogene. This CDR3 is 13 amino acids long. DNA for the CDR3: TGTGCCAGCAGCAAAGGGGCACCTTATGGCTACACCTTC. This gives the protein CASSKGAPYGYTF.

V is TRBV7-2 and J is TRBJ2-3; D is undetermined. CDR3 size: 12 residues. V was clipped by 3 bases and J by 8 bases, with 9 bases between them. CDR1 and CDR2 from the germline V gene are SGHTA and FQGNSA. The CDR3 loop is CASSLTAGTQYF. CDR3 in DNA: TGTGCCAGCAGCTTGACTGCTGGTACGCAGTATTTT.

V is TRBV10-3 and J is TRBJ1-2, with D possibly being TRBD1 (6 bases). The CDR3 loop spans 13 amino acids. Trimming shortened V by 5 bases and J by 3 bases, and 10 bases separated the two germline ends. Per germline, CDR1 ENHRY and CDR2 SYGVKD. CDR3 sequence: CAISWDTDYGYTF. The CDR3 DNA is TGTGCCATCAGTTGGGACACCGACTATGGCTACACCTTC.

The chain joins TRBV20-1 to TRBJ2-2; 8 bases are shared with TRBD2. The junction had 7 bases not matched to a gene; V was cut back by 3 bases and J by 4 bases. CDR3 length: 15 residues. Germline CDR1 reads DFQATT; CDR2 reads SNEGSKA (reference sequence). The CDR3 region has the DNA TGCAGTGCTAGGGCCGGTAGCGGGATCACCGGGGAGCTGTTTTTT. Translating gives CSARAGSGITGELFF.

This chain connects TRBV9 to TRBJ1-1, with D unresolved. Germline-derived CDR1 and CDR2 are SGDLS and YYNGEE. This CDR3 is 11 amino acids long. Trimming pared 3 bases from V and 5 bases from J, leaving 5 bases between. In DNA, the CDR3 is TGTGCCAGCAGCGCCATTACTGAAGCTTTCTTT. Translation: CASSAITEAFF.

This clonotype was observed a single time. The CDR3 here is CASSLDLAGSDTQYF. The CDR3 DNA reads as TGTGCCAGCAGCTTAGACCTAGCGGGGAGCGATACGCAGTATTTT. V gene TRBV13 combines with J gene TRBJ2-3; 9 positions match TRBD2. This CDR3 has 15 amino acids. Unmatched junction bases numbered 5, after V lost 1 base and J lost 6 bases. Germline V CDR1 and CDR2: PRHDT, FYEKMQ (reference sequence).

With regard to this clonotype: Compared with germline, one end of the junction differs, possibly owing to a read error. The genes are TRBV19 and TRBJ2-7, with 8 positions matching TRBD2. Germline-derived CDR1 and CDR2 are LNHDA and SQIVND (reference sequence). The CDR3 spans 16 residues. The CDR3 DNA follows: TGTGCCAGCAGTATAGGCCCCGGGACTAGAGTTCGCGAGCAGTACTTC. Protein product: CASSIGPGTRVREQYF.

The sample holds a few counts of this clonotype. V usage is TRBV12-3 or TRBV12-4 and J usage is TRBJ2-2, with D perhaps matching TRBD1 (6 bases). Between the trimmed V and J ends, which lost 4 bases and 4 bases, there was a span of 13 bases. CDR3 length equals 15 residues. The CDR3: CASSSQGTSTGELFF. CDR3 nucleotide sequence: TGTGCCAGCAGTTCTCAGGGGACCAGCACCGGGGAGCTGTTTTTT.

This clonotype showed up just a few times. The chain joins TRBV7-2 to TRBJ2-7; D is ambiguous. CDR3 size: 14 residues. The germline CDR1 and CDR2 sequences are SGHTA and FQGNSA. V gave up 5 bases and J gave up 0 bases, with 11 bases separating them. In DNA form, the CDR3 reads TGTGCCAGCAGCCGAAAGGTCGGCTCCTACGAGCAGTACTTC. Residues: CASSRKVGSYEQYF.